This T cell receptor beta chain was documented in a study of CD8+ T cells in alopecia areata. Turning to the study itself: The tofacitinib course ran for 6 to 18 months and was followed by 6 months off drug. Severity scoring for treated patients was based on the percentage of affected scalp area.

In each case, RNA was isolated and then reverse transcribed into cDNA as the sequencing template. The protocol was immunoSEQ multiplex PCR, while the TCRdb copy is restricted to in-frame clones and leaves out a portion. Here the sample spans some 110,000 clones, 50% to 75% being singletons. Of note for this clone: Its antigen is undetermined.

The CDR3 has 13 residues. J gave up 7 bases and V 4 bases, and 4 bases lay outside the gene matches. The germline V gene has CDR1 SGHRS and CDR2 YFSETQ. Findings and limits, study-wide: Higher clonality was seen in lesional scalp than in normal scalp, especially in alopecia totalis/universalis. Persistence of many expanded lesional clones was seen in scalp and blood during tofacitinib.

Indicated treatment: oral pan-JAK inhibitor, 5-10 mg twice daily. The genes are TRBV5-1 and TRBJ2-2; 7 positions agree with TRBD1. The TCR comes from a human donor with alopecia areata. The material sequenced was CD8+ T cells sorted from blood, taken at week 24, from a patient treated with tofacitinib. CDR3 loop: CASSGTGVGELFF. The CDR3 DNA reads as TGCGCCAGCAGCGGCACAGGGGTCGGGGAGCTGTTTTTT. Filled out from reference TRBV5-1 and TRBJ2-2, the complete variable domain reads KAGVTQTPRYLIKTRGQQVTLSCSPISGHRSVSWYQQTPGQGLQFLFEYFSETQRNKGNFPGRFSGRQFSNSRSEMNVSTLELGDSALYLCASSGTGVGELFFGEGSRLTVL.